This TCR beta chain was obtained from a study of cytomegalovirus exposure and HLA in healthy donors. Study-wide results and limits: In presence/absence analyses, roughly uniform sequencing depth across donors was assumed.

Concerning this clone itself: Its antigen is currently unknown. Different DNA sequences within this sample yield the same CDR3.

It was with 60 Vbeta and 13 Jbeta primers that the PCR ran. Generated by immunoSEQ multiplex PCR, the TCRdb table keeps only in-frame clones and is missing some. The sample shows about 190,000 clones, over 70% of them seen only once. Trimming took off 4 bases at V and 6 bases at J, with 6 bases between the two ends. Germline V gene data show CDR1 as SNHLY and CDR2 as FYNNEI. The CDR3 runs 12 residues. Sequenced input: PBMCs. V usage is TRBV2 and J usage is TRBJ2-2; D not certain. The receptor's source is a woman aged 18-35 years in good health and CMV-seronegative. CDR3 in amino acids: CASSVAAGELFF. In DNA form, the CDR3 reads TGTGCCAGCAGTGTGGCGGCCGGGGAGCTGTTTTTT.